The clone carrying this T cell receptor (beta chain) came up once. The record originates from a study of T cell changes during pregnancy in multiple sclerosis. The CDR3 consists of 13 residues. Germline CDR1 SQVTM, CDR2 ANQGSEA. The V gene lost 0 bases and the J gene lost 8 bases, with 10 bases spanning the gap. Clones were sequenced by immunoSEQ multiplex PCR, and TCRdb holds only the in-frame ones, with some missing. The sample lists around 60,000 clones, approximately 92% occurring once. The TCR was taken from a female donor with multiple sclerosis, enrolled in a pregnancy study. The sample here was CD4+ T cells from peripheral blood mononuclear cells, taken before pregnancy. This chain links TRBV29-1 with TRBJ1-4; D is unclear. The CDR3 nucleotides are TGCAGCGTTGAAGATTGGAGGCAAGAAAAACTGTTTTTT. This translates into CSVEDWRQEKLFF.